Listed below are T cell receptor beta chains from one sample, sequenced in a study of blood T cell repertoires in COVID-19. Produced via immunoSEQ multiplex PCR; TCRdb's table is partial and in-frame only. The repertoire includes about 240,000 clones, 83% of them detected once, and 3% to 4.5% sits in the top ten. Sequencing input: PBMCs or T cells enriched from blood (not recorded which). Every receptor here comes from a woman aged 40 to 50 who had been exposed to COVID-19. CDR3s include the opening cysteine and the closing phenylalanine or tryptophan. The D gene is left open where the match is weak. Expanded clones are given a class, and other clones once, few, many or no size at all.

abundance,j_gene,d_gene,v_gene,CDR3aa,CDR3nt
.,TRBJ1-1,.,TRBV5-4,CASSLAEAGHTEAFF,TGTGCCAGCAGCTTGGCCGAAGCAGGGCACACTGAAGCTTTCTTT
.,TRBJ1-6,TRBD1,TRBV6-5,CASSYSSRGRSPLHF,TGTGCCAGCAGTTACTCGAGTAGGGGGCGGTCACCCCTCCACTTT
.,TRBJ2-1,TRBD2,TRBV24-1,CATSDPASTSGGLGEQFF,TGTGCCACCAGTGATCCCGCATCGACTAGCGGGGGATTGGGTGAGCAGTTCTTC
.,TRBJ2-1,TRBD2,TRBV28,CASRSGGPFNEQFF,TGTGCCAGCAGAAGCGGGGGGCCGTTCAATGAGCAGTTCTTC
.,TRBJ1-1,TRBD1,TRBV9,CASSVGTGSMNTEAFF,TGTGCCAGCAGCGTAGGGACAGGGAGCATGAACACTGAAGCTTTCTTT
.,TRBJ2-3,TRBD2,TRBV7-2,CASSSWTSGTDTQYF,TGTGCCAGCAGCTCTTGGACTAGCGGGACAGATACGCAGTATTTT
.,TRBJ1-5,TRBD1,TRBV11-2,CASSAGTDKPQHF,TGTGCCAGCAGTGCCGGGACAGACAAGCCCCAGCATTTT
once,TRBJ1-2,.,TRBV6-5,CASRKQGPYGYTF,TGTGCCAGCAGAAAACAGGGTCCCTATGGCTACACCTTC
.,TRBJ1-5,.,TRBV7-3,CASSPGGRQPQHF,TGTGCCAGCAGCCCGGGGGGCAGGCAGCCCCAGCATTTT
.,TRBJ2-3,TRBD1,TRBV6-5,CASRRTGATDTQYF,TGTGCCAGCAGACGTACAGGGGCCACAGATACGCAGTATTTT
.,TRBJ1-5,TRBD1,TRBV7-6,CASSRYSRDSDQPQHF,TGTGCCAGCAGCCGATACTCCCGGGACAGCGATCAGCCCCAGCATTTT
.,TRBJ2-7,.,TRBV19,CASSIQGTQSYEQYF,TGTGCCAGTAGTATTCAGGGGACACAATCCTACGAGCAGTACTTC
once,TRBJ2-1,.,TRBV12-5,CASGLVPRLGDISYNEQFF,TGTGCTAGTGGTTTGGTACCACGTCTTGGGGACATTAGCTACAATGAGCAGTTCTTC
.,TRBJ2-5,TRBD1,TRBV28,CASTLTGALYQETQYF,TGTGCCAGCACCCTGACAGGGGCCCTTTACCAAGAGACCCAGTACTTC
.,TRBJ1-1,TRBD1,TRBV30,CAWSARDRGNTEAFF,TGTGCCTGGAGTGCCCGCGACAGGGGTAACACTGAAGCTTTCTTT
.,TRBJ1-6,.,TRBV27,CASSLSARSPLHF,TGTGCCAGCAGTTTATCAGCTCGTTCACCCCTCCACTTT
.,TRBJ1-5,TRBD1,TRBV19,CASSLTGGGRSNQPQHF,TGTGCCAGTAGTCTCACAGGGGGTGGAAGAAGCAATCAGCCCCAGCATTTT
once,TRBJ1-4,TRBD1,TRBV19,CASSIRQGLPEKLFF,TGTGCCAGTAGTATACGACAGGGGCTCCCTGAAAAACTGTTTTTT
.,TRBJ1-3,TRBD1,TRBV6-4,CASTEMGQGPTSGNTIYF,TGTGCCAGCACCGAAATGGGACAGGGACCGACAAGTGGAAACACCATATATTTT
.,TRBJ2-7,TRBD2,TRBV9,CASSGNRPSGDEQYF,TGTGCCAGCAGCGGAAACCGGCCTAGCGGGGACGAGCAGTACTTC
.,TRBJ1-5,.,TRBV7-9,CASSLGQGLIQPQHF,TGTGCCAGCAGCTTAGGGCAGGGGTTAATTCAGCCCCAGCATTTT
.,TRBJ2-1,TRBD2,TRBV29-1,CSVMAGEKQFF,TGCAGCGTTATGGCGGGGGAGAAGCAGTTCTTC
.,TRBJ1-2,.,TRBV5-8,CASSISSGVEYYGYTF,TGTGCCAGCAGCATCTCTTCAGGGGTCGAATACTATGGCTACACCTTC
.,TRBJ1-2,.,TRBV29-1,CSVELDRKAGYTF,TGCAGCGTTGAACTGGACAGAAAGGCGGGCTACACCTTC
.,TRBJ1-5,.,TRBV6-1,CASSEPSFGPRQPQHF,TGTGCCAGCAGTGAGCCCTCCTTTGGGCCAAGGCAGCCCCAGCATTTT
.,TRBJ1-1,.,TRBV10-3,CAISDDNRGFLTEAFF,TGTGCCATCAGTGACGACAATAGGGGTTTTCTCACTGAAGCTTTCTTT
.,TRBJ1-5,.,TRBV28,CASRPFTDSLKPQHF,TGTGCCAGCCGGCCATTTACAGACAGTCTCAAGCCCCAGCATTTT
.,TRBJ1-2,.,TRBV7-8,CASSRMGGYGYTF,TGTGCCAGCAGCCGAATGGGGGGGTATGGCTACACCTTC
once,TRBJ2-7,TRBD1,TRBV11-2,CASSLEEGQTYEQYF,TGTGCCAGCAGCTTAGAAGAGGGACAGACCTACGAGCAGTACTTC
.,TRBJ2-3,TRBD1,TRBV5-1,CASSLPVGQGTDTQYF,TGCGCCAGCAGCTTGCCGGTAGGACAGGGCACAGATACGCAGTATTTT
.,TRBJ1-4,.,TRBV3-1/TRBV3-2,CASSPGGLGEKLFF,TGTGCCAGCAGTCCCGGGGGGTTAGGTGAAAAACTGTTTTTT
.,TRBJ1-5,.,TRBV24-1,CATSDPGREGQPQHF,TGTGCCACCAGTGACCCCGGGAGGGAGGGTCAGCCCCAGCATTTT
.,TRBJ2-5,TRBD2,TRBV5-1,CASSPALAGGETQYF,TGCGCCAGCAGCCCCGCACTAGCGGGTGGCGAGACCCAGTACTTC
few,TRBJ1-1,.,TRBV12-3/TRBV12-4,CASSPRNTEAFF,TGTGCCAGCAGCCCCCGGAACACTGAAGCTTTCTTT
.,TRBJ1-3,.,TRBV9,CASSGGRSGNTIYF,TGTGCCAGCAGCGGAGGTCGGTCTGGAAACACCATATATTTT
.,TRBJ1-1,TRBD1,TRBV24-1,CATSGQGSTEAFF,TGTGCCACCAGTGGACAGGGGAGCACTGAAGCTTTCTTT
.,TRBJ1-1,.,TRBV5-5,CASSQGTNTEAFF,TGTGCCAGCAGCCAGGGGACCAACACTGAAGCTTTCTTT
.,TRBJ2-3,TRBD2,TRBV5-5,CASSLVPSGGGAADTQYF,TGTGCCAGCAGCTTGGTTCCCTCGGGCGGGGGGGCCGCAGATACGCAGTATTTT
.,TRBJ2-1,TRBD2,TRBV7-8,CASSLALRRGENNEQFF,TGTGCCAGCAGCTTAGCCCTCCGGCGGGGGGAGAACAATGAGCAGTTCTTC
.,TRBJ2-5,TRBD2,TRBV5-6,CASSLGLAGYQETQYF,TGTGCCAGCAGCTTGGGCCTAGCGGGTTACCAAGAGACCCAGTACTTC
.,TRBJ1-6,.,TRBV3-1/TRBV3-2,CASSQGPGEDSPLHF,TGTGCCAGCAGCCAAGGGCCCGGGGAGGATTCACCCCTCCACTTT
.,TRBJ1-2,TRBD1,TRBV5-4,CASSLGSQGAYGYTF,TGTGCCAGCAGCTTGGGGTCACAGGGGGCCTATGGCTACACCTTC
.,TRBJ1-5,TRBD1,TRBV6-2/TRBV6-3,CASSSGQGNQPQHF,TGTGCCAGCAGTTCGGGACAGGGCAATCAGCCCCAGCATTTT
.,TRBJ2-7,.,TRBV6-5,CASSYSTRVEQYF,TGTGCCAGCAGTTACTCCACACGGGTCGAGCAGTACTTC
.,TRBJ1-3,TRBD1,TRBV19,CASQKGANSGNTIYF,TGTGCCAGCCAAAAGGGGGCCAACTCTGGAAACACCATATATTTT
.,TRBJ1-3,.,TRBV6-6,CASSDHRENTIYF,TGTGCCAGCAGTGACCACAGAGAGAACACCATATATTTT
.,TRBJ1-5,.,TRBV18,CASSQSGGGPQPQHF,TGTGCCAGCTCGCAATCGGGGGGGGGCCCGCAGCCCCAGCATTTT
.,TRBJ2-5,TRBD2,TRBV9,CASSVGGGAVETQYF,TGTGCCAGCAGCGTGGGCGGGGGGGCCGTTGAGACCCAGTACTTC
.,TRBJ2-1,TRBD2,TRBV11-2,CASSPRLAGGHSEQFF,TGTGCCAGCAGCCCCCGACTAGCGGGGGGGCATAGTGAGCAGTTCTTC
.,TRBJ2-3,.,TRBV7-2,CASSLLGQNTPDTQYF,TGTGCCAGCAGCTTATTAGGACAGAATACGCCAGATACGCAGTATTTT
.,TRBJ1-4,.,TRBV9,CASSVWQPRGDNEKLFF,TGTGCCAGCAGCGTCTGGCAACCCCGCGGAGATAATGAAAAACTGTTTTTT
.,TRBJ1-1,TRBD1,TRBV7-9,CASSPQGARTEAFF,TGTGCCAGCAGCCCCCAGGGGGCGCGGACTGAAGCTTTCTTT
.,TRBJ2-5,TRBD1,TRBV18,CASSPVTGGQETQYF,TGTGCCAGCTCACCAGTGACAGGGGGCCAAGAGACCCAGTACTTC
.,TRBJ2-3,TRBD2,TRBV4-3,CASSLGVAGGGDTQYF,TGCGCCAGCAGCCTGGGCGTGGCGGGGGGCGGGGATACGCAGTATTTT
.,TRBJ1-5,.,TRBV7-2,CASSSYSKPQHF,TGTGCCAGCAGCTCTTACAGTAAGCCCCAGCATTTT
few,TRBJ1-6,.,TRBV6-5,CASMGTGTNSPLHF,TGTGCCAGCATGGGCACAGGGACCAATTCACCCCTCCACTTT
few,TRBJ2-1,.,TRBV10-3,CAVLLSDRHNEQFF,TGTGCCGTCCTGCTCAGCGATCGGCACAATGAGCAGTTCTTC
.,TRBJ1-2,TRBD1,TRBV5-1,CASSWTSQGARSGYTF,TGCGCCAGCAGCTGGACCTCACAGGGGGCGAGGAGTGGCTACACCTTC